A single sample gave rise to the 8 T cell receptor beta chains below, sequenced in a study of T cell repertoires in cytomegalovirus infection (dated by TCRdb to the late 2010s). The treatment or condition label, read with the paper, signifies: in vitro stimulation with specific CMV peptide epitopes to enrich CMV-specific T cells. The run used an Illumina HiSeq 1500. Using fastp at Q25 and MiXCR, TCRdb reprocessed the public reads and kept productive beta chains. Each CDR3 protein gets just one entry, which takes the most common genes and DNA from the rows behind it. In all, the sample holds 550,000 to 700,000 distinct CDR3 sequences, and approximately 40% of those were seen once. The ten largest clones capture over 45% of the sample. For these receptors, no antigen is known. The sample was cultured PBMCs, taken from culture after CMV antigen stimulation. The receptors shown here come from a human donor in good health (CMV status not recorded). Some clones in this sample may be carry-over from other donors' samples.

The CDR3 region has the DNA TGTGCCAGCATGGGGGACCGGGACACCTACTATGGCTACACCTTC. The encoded protein is CASMGDRDTYYGYTF. The chain joins TRBV2 to TRBJ1-2; D possibly corresponds to TRBD1 (6 bases). The CDR3 length is 15 residues. Between the trimmed V and J ends, which lost 7 bases and 3 bases, there was a span of 18 bases. Germline CDR1 reads SNHLY; CDR2 reads FYNNEI.

This clonotype showed up just a few times. This chain connects TRBV7-2 to TRBJ1-3; D might be TRBD1 (5 bases). CDR1 and CDR2 (germline): SGHTA, FQGNSA. CDR3 length: 15 residues. Trimming removed 1 base at V and 4 bases at J, with 11 bases between. CDR3 in DNA: TGTGCCAGCAGCTTAGATGCCAGGGCAGGAAACACCATATATTTT. Protein: CASSLDARAGNTIYF.

This clonotype has just one count. The chain uses TRBV6-2 or TRBV6-3 and TRBJ1-5; D remains ambiguous. V was clipped by 5 bases and J by 8 bases, with 13 bases between them. CDR1 and CDR2 from the germline V gene are MNHEY and SVGEGT. The CDR3 runs 13 residues. The CDR3 sequence: CASSGQVGEPQHF. The CDR3 DNA follows: TGTGCCAGCAGTGGGCAGGTTGGAGAGCCCCAGCATTTT.

This clonotype was picked up a small number of times. The V gene is TRBV10-3, the J gene TRBJ1-1; unclear D gene. The CDR3 totals 16 residues. V was pared by 1 base and J by 2 bases, with 14 bases between. Germline CDR1 and CDR2: ENHRY and SYGVKD. CDR3 sequence reads: CAISEYQALKNTEAFF. The CDR3 region has the DNA TGTGCCATCAGTGAGTATCAGGCCTTAAAAAACACTGAAGCTTTCTTT.

This clonotype appeared many times. This sequence joins TRBV7-2 and TRBJ1-5; TRBD1 aligns across 7 bases. CDR1 and CDR2 from the germline V gene are SGHTA and FQGNSA. The V segment lost 5 bases and the J segment 0 bases; nucleotides outside the gene matches: 4. The CDR3 totals 15 residues. CDR3 in DNA: TGTGCCAGCAGCGCGACAGGGTATAGCAATCAGCCCCAGCATTTT. Translation gives CASSATGYSNQPQHF.

A few counts support this clonotype. The chain is built from TRBV7-6 and TRBJ1-2; 7 positions agree with TRBD1. CDR3 size: 12 residues. Per germline, CDR1 SGHVS and CDR2 FNYEAQ. Trimming cost V 5 bases and J 7 bases; bases outside gene matches: 4. The DNA for the CDR3 is TGTGCCAGCAGCGGTGACAGGGTTGGCTACACCTTC. Translating gives CASSGDRVGYTF.

The J gene is TRBJ1-2, the V gene TRBV2, with D perhaps TRBD1 (5 bases). Trimming shortened V by 3 bases and J by 8 bases, and 13 bases separated the two germline ends. CDR3 size: 13 residues. Per the germline V gene, CDR1 is SNHLY and CDR2 is FYNNEI. The CDR3 reads CASSEIRGDGYTF. Here the CDR3 DNA reads TGTGCCAGCAGTGAGATTAGGGGCGACGGCTACACCTTC.

The rearrangement joins TRBV28 to TRBJ2-3; 9 bases line up with TRBD2. The CDR3 totals 15 residues. Germline V CDR1 and CDR2: MDHEN, SYDVKM. V shed 3 bases, J shed 5 bases, and the junction held 6 bases outside the gene matches. Here the CDR3 DNA reads TGTGCCAGCAGTTTGGGCGGGGGGGACGTAGATACGCAGTATTTT. Amino acids: CASSLGGGDVDTQYF.